This TCR beta chain was captured by sequencing in a study of radiotherapy plus CTLA-4 blockade in lung cancer (dated by TCRdb to 2017 to 2018). Describing the broader study: Among enrolled patients, under 20% had an objective response and 25% to 40% reached disease control. General findings and caveats noted by the study authors: After treatment with radiotherapy and ipilimumab, TCR clones that came from tumors expanded in the peripheral blood. Early dynamic changes in blood T cell clones, together with increased serum interferon-beta after radiation, were reported as the strongest predictors of response.

Library prep was done by the immunoSEQ multiplex PCR assay. Not all clones reach the TCRdb copy of this immuneACCESS table, which keeps in-frame sequences only. Checked studies attribute under half of the gap to unresolved V genes and leave the rest unexplained. The sample table shows approximately 85,000 clones, and over 75% are seen once. Approximately 14% of the sample comes from the top ten. As to this clone: It has no known antigen specificity. Base qualities are not provided; no much larger clone lies one nucleotide away.

The study tested focal radiation therapy combined with CTLA-4 blockade (ipilimumab) in patients with chemo-refractory metastatic non-small-cell lung cancer. Per the germline V gene, SGHRS is the CDR1 and YFSETQ is the CDR2. V is cut back by 4 bases and J by 2 bases, with 7 bases in the junction unmatched. The CDR3 sequence holds 16 residues, the cysteine and phenylalanine included. The DNA shown is the 48-base CDR3, in frame from base 1. In this chain, TRBV5-1 is recombined with TRBJ1-3, with 9 bases matching TRBD1. The material sequenced was peripheral blood, taken from a patient treated with radiotherapy plus ipilimumab. This clonotype originated in a human donor with non-small cell lung cancer that progressed on radiotherapy plus ipilimumab. The bases are TGCGCCAGCAGCACCGGACAGGGGATGACTGGAAACACCATATATTTT. Its protein is CASSTGQGMTGNTIYF.